The 31 T cell receptor beta chains given below trace back to one sample, sequenced in a study of Ad26.COV2.S vaccination and SARS-CoV-2 variants. Method: immunoSEQ multiplex PCR; TCRdb's copy keeps in-frame clones and lacks some. The sample lists some 350,000 clones; 92% were seen once. The sequencing here drew on peripheral blood, taken after recovery from COVID-19. The receptor set was obtained from a human donor who had recovered from COVID-19.

The chain recombines TRBV3-1 (or the pseudogene TRBV3-2) with TRBJ1-2, with 8 bases aligning to TRBD1. V lost 0 bases to trimming and J lost 5 bases; unmatched junction nucleotides: 5. Germline values: CDR1 LGHDT, CDR2 YNNKEL (reference sequence). This CDR3 is built from 15 residues. The CDR3 DNA follows: TGTGCCAGCAGCCAAGATTCAGACAGGGGTTATGGCTACACCTTC. Translating gives CASSQDSDRGYGYTF.

The rearrangement uses TRBV28 and TRBJ1-6; possible D gene TRBD1, 6 bases. Germline-derived CDR1 and CDR2 are MDHEN and SYDVKM. V was trimmed by 7 bases and J by 4 bases, leaving 14 bases between them. The CDR3 contains 15 residues. In DNA form, the CDR3 reads TGTGCCAGCACTCAGGTGGGGGCGTATAATTCACCCCTCCACTTT. Residues: CASTQVGAYNSPLHF.

J is TRBJ2-5 and V is TRBV3-1 (or the pseudogene TRBV3-2); a weak D match, TRBD1 (6 bases). V lost 1 base and J 2 bases, leaving 14 bases between the germline ends. The germline CDR1 and CDR2 sequences are LGHDT and YNNKEL (reference sequence). The CDR3 length is 16 residues. The CDR3, as DNA: TGTGCCAGCAGCCAAGGATGGGGGCAGTCGCAAGAGACCCAGTACTTC. This sequence encodes CASSQGWGQSQETQYF.

The rearrangement joins TRBV15 to TRBJ2-3; 12 nucleotides match TRBD1. Unmatched junction bases numbered 3, after V lost 4 bases and J lost 4 bases. This CDR3 region has 15 residues. Germline CDR1 reads LNHNV; CDR2 reads YYDKDF (reference sequence). The chain's CDR3 is CATSKGQGAPDTQYF. CDR3 bases: TGTGCCACCAGCAAGGGACAGGGGGCGCCAGATACGCAGTATTTT. The full variable domain, rest sourced from reference TRBV15 and TRBJ2-3, is DAMVIQNPRYQVTQFGKPVTLSCSQTLNHNVMYWYQQKSSQAPKLLFHYYDKDFNNEADTPDNFQSRRPNTSFCFLDIRSPGLGDTAMYLCATSKGQGAPDTQYFGPGTRLTVL.

V usage is TRBV25-1 and J usage is TRBJ2-2; possibly TRBD1 or TRBD2 for D (5 bases each). Germline CDR1 is MGHDK and CDR2 is SYGVNS. This CDR3 is built from 14 residues. Trimming removed 1 base from V and 5 bases from J, with 8 bases in between. CDR3 DNA sequence: TGTGCCAGCAGTGAATTGGGGGAAACCGGGGAGCTGTTTTTT. Translation gives CASSELGETGELFF.

V usage is TRBV6-5 and J usage is TRBJ2-5, with unresolved D. In germline, CDR1 is MNHEY, CDR2 SVGAGI. The CDR3 length is 15 residues. V lost 5 bases, J lost 1 base, and 14 bases lay in between. The CDR3 nucleotides read TGTGCCAGCAGTCAGCCCCACGGACCCCAAGAGACCCAGTACTTC. Translating it yields CASSQPHGPQETQYF.

V usage is TRBV4-2 and J usage is TRBJ1-5; no reliable D call. The V end lost 0 bases, the J end lost 5 bases, and 11 bases lay between the germline ends. Per the germline V gene, CDR1 is LGHNA and CDR2 is YNFKEQ. The CDR3 loop spans 15 amino acids. The DNA of the CDR3 is TGTGCCAGCAGCCAAGATGAGGGTGGCGATCAGCCCCAGCATTTT. It specifies CASSQDEGGDQPQHF.

V is TRBV9 and J is TRBJ1-1; D is uncertain. The ends were cut back, 0 bases at V and 8 bases at J, with 8 bases in the middle. This CDR3 spans 12 amino acids. Looked up from germline, CDR1 is SGDLS and CDR2 is YYNGEE. CDR3 region: CASSVATGEAFF. CDR3 nucleotides: TGTGCCAGCAGCGTAGCGACCGGCGAAGCTTTCTTT.

V usage is TRBV15 and J usage is TRBJ2-1; possibly TRBD1 or TRBD2 for D (6 bases each). The CDR3 totals 16 residues. V was pared by 2 bases and J by 15 bases, with 26 bases between. CDR1 and CDR2 (germline): LNHNV, YYDKDF (reference sequence). DNA of the CDR3: TGTGCCACCAGCAGACCCTGGGGAGACAGGCGGGGCCGGCGGTTCTTC. Its translation: CATSRPWGDRRGRRFF.

The chain recombines TRBV5-4 with TRBJ1-6, with 8 nucleotides matching TRBD1. J gave up 5 bases and V 2 bases, and 3 bases lay outside the gene matches. Germline V gene data show CDR1 as SGHNT and CDR2 as YYREEE (reference sequence). This CDR3 spans 15 amino acids. The CDR3, as DNA: TGTGCCAGCAGCTTTCTACAGGGGGATAATTCACCCCTCCACTTT. Its translation is CASSFLQGDNSPLHF. Variable domain in full (rest from reference TRBV5-4 and TRBJ1-6): ETGVTQSPTHLIKTRGQQVTLRCSSQSGHNTVSWYQQALGQGPQFIFQYYREEENGRGNFPPRFSGLQFPNYSSELNVNALELDDSALYLCASSFLQGDNSPLHFGNGTRLTVT.

V is TRBV7-9 and J is TRBJ1-2; the match to TRBD1 covers 7 bases. CDR1 and CDR2 from the germline V gene are SEHNR and FQNEAQ (reference sequence). J was trimmed by 6 bases and V by 1 base; bases with no gene match: 11. This CDR3 has 16 amino acids. The CDR3 bases are TGTGCCAGCAGCTTAGGTGGGCGACAGGGTAGCCATGGCTACACCTTC. This codes for CASSLGGRQGSHGYTF.

This clone was detected only once. J is TRBJ1-2 and V is TRBV6-5; 7 bases line up with TRBD1. Germline trimming cut 8 bases from V and 4 bases from J; bases unmatched to any gene: 13. The CDR3 contains 15 residues. Germline V gives CDR1 MNHEY, CDR2 SVGAGI. The CDR3 spells CASVLGQSGGYGYTF. In DNA, the CDR3 is TGTGCCAGCGTATTGGGACAGTCCGGCGGCTATGGCTACACCTTC.

The chain employs TRBV18 and TRBJ2-1, with TRBD2 identical over 14 bases. This CDR3 comprises 16 residues. V dropped 3 bases and J dropped 7; count of bases not matched to a gene: 5. CDR1 KGHSH and CDR2 LQKENI come from the germline V gene. The CDR3 here is CASSPRLAGGHNEQFF. CDR3 DNA: TGTGCCAGCTCACCTCGACTAGCGGGGGGGCATAATGAGCAGTTCTTC. Full variable domain (missing parts from reference TRBV18 and TRBJ2-1): NAGVMQNPRHLVRRRGQEARLRCSPMKGHSHVYWYRQLPEEGLKFMVYLQKENIIDESGMPKERFSAEFPKEGPSILRIQQVVRGDSAAYFCASSPRLAGGHNEQFFGPGTRLTVL.

The chain recombines TRBV6-1 with TRBJ1-1; 10 bases agree with TRBD1. Trimming at V came to 6 bases and at J to 4 bases, leaving 5 bases not matched to a gene. The CDR3 is 14 residues long. CDR1 is MNHNS and CDR2 is SASEGT in the germline V gene. For the CDR3, the DNA is TGTGCCAGCAGAACCGGACAGGGGGGCACTGAAGCTTTCTTT. This translates into CASRTGQGGTEAFF.

The chain uses TRBV28 and TRBJ1-1, with 9 nucleotides matching TRBD1. With V trimmed by 8 bases and J by 1 base, 17 bases remained unmatched. This CDR3 has 18 residues. Germline CDR1 MDHEN, CDR2 SYDVKM. In DNA, the CDR3 is TGTGCCAGCCTCGCATTGCGGGACAGGGTGTCGAGGAACACTGAAGCTTTCTTT. Amino acid sequence: CASLALRDRVSRNTEAFF.

The V gene is TRBV7-6, the J gene TRBJ2-5; D may correspond to TRBD1 or TRBD2 (6 bases each). Germline CDR1 SGHVS, CDR2 FNYEAQ. The CDR3 loop spans 11 amino acids. Between the trimmed V and J ends, which lost 6 bases and 11 bases, there was a span of 13 bases. The CDR3 reads CASRRGDTQYF. Here the CDR3 DNA reads TGTGCCAGCAGAAGGGGGGACACTCAGTACTTC. The variable domain in full, with the rest retrieved from reference TRBV7-6 and TRBJ2-5, is GAGVSQSPRYKVTKRGQDVALRCDPISGHVSLYWYRQALGQGPEFLTYFNYEAQQDKSGLPNDRFSAERPEGSISTLTIQRTEQRDSAMYRCASRRGDTQYFGPGTRLLVL.

This clone was detected once. The chain carries TRBV9 and TRBJ2-5, with 11 bases identical to TRBD2. Germline trimming cut 5 bases from V and 4 bases from J; bases unmatched to any gene: 7. The CDR3 contains 15 residues. Germline V CDR1 and CDR2: SGDLS, YYNGEE. The CDR3 coding sequence is TGTGCCAGCAGTGGTAGCGGGGGGGTAGGAGAGACCCAGTACTTC. It is translated as CASSGSGGVGETQYF. The full variable domain, its missing parts supplied by reference TRBV9 and TRBJ2-5, is DSGVTQTPKHLITATGQRVTLRCSPRSGDLSVYWYQQSLDQGLQFLIQYYNGEERAKGNILERFSAQQFPDLHSELNLSSLELGDSALYFCASSGSGGVGETQYFGPGTRLLVL.

The chain recombines TRBV9 with TRBJ2-5; a weak D match, TRBD1 (6 bases). The V end was cut by 0 bases, the J end by 4 bases, with 7 bases between. Germline V gene lookup returns CDR1 SGDLS and CDR2 YYNGEE. The CDR3 contains 13 residues. The CDR3 sequence: CASSVDRAETQYF. CDR3 nucleotides: TGTGCCAGCAGCGTAGACAGGGCAGAGACCCAGTACTTC.

The genes are TRBV4-1 and TRBJ1-4; 11 bases match TRBD1. Per the germline V gene, CDR1 is MGHRA and CDR2 is YSYEKL. This CDR3 is 17 amino acids long. J was trimmed by 1 base and V by 1 base; bases with no gene match: 2. CDR3 DNA sequence: TGCGCCAGCAGCCAAGGGACAGGGGGCGTAACTAATGAAAAACTGTTTTTT. As protein: CASSQGTGGVTNEKLFF.

The chain combines TRBV6-5 with TRBJ1-2; no clear D. The CDR3 extends over 10 amino acids. CDR1 and CDR2 (germline): MNHEY, SVGAGI. V was trimmed by 6 bases and J by 6 bases, leaving 5 bases between them. CDR3 DNA sequence: TGTGCCAGCAGGAGAGATGGCTACACCTTC. It translates to CASRRDGYTF.

This rearrangement joins TRBV12-5 to TRBJ1-1, with D uncertain. The germline V and J ends were trimmed by 1 base and 6 bases, with 21 bases remaining between them. Germline CDR1 reads LGHNT; CDR2 reads FRNRAP. This CDR3 has 17 residues. This CDR3 reads CASGLDPGRVGSAEAFF. CDR3 coding DNA: TGTGCTAGTGGTTTGGACCCGGGAAGGGTGGGGAGCGCTGAAGCTTTCTTT.

This chain uses TRBV27 with TRBJ2-3, with D perhaps TRBD2 (7 bases). This CDR3 is built from 11 residues. The ends were cut back, 7 bases at V and 9 bases at J, with 11 bases in the middle. Per the germline V gene, CDR1 is MNHEY and CDR2 is SMNVEV (reference sequence). The CDR3 DNA reads TGTGCCAGCAACCGGGGGGCCACGCAGTATTTT. It codes for CASNRGATQYF.

V and J are TRBV27 and TRBJ2-7; TRBD1 might be the D (5 bases). CDR1 MNHEY and CDR2 SMNVEV come from the germline V gene (reference sequence). V was trimmed by 2 bases and J by 2 bases, leaving 10 bases between them. The CDR3 runs to 14 residues. The CDR3 sequence: CASSLVGPTYEQYF. The DNA of the CDR3 is TGTGCCAGCAGTTTAGTGGGGCCAACCTACGAGCAGTACTTC.

This clone was counted once. The chain uses TRBV6-5 and TRBJ2-5, with 9 bases that match TRBD1. The CDR3 is made up of 15 amino acids. V shed 5 bases and J 1 base; nucleotides not matched to a gene: 5. CDR1 is MNHEY and CDR2 is SVGAGI in the germline V gene. Written as DNA, the CDR3 is TGTGCCAGCAGTAACATACAGGGGGCCCAAGAGACCCAGTACTTC. This gives the protein CASSNIQGAQETQYF.

The CDR3 sequence: CAISERQNGGDTEAFF. In nucleotides, the CDR3 is TGTGCCATCAGTGAAAGACAGAACGGAGGGGACACTGAAGCTTTCTTT. The rearrangement links TRBV10-3 to TRBJ1-1; weak D call: TRBD1 (5 bases). With 3 bases removed from V and 3 bases from J, the gap between germline ends came to 17 bases. The CDR3 is made up of 16 amino acids. CDR1 is ENHRY, CDR2 SYGVKD, per germline.

This sequence joins TRBV7-2 and TRBJ2-7; D perhaps matches TRBD2 (7 bases). The ends were cut back, 0 bases at V and 3 bases at J, with 21 bases in the middle. The CDR3 has 18 amino acids. The germline V gene has CDR1 SGHTA and CDR2 FQGNSA. The CDR3: CASSLALGGRGGDYEQYF. As DNA, the CDR3 is TGTGCCAGCAGCTTAGCGCTCGGAGGAAGGGGGGGAGACTACGAGCAGTACTTC.

This clone has a single count. V gene TRBV7-9 combines with J gene TRBJ1-4; the D gene is possibly TRBD1 (5 bases). Per germline, CDR1 SEHNR and CDR2 FQNEAQ (reference sequence). The CDR3 loop spans 16 amino acids. Trimming took 5 bases from V and 8 from J, leaving 21 bases between them. DNA of the CDR3: TGTGCCAGCAGCCCGCCTTTTCGGCAGGGACTCGAAAAACTGTTTTTT. It specifies CASSPPFRQGLEKLFF.

The V gene is TRBV12-5, the J gene TRBJ2-2, with D hard to call. Germline V gene lookup returns CDR1 LGHNT and CDR2 FRNRAP. V lost 0 bases, J lost 4 bases, and 18 bases lay in between. The CDR3 loop spans 18 amino acids. CDR3 sequence: CASGLVRAALSSTGELFF. Here the CDR3 DNA reads TGTGCTAGTGGTTTGGTACGGGCCGCGCTGAGTAGCACCGGGGAGCTGTTTTTT.

V and J are TRBV6-5 and TRBJ1-5; a weak D match, TRBD1 (5 bases). This CDR3 region has 13 residues. Trimming cost V 8 bases and J 7 bases, with 15 bases left between them. CDR1 is MNHEY, CDR2 SVGAGI, per germline. CDR3 sequence: CASHPTGEQPQHF. The CDR3 bases are TGTGCCAGCCACCCGACGGGGGAACAGCCCCAGCATTTT.

The chain combines TRBV6-5 with TRBJ2-5; D unclear. This CDR3 contains 11 residues. Germline values: CDR1 MNHEY, CDR2 SVGAGI. Trimming took off 8 bases at V and 5 bases at J, with 9 bases between the two ends. The CDR3 is CASARRETQYF. The CDR3 nucleotides read TGTGCCAGCGCGCGGCGGGAGACCCAGTACTTC.

The chain couples TRBV7-6 to TRBJ2-6, with 8 bases matching TRBD2. Germline CDR1 and CDR2: SGHVS and FNYEAQ. This CDR3 is 16 amino acids long. V lost 11 bases to trimming and J lost 0 bases; unmatched junction nucleotides: 9. The CDR3 sequence: CAGGGGSPSGANVLTF. In nucleotides, the CDR3 is TGTGCCGGCGGCGGGGGGTCTCCCTCTGGGGCCAACGTCCTGACTTTC.